These 26 T cell receptor beta chains were all obtained from the same sample, sequenced in a study of Ad26.COV2.S vaccination and SARS-CoV-2 variants. The sample's treatment: roughly 18 received Ad26.COV2.S at low or high dose, single or two shots; 5 received placebo; per-sample allocation not given. Day 63 following the first vaccine or placebo injection was when the samples were taken. The protocol was immunoSEQ multiplex PCR, while the TCRdb copy is restricted to in-frame clones and leaves out a portion. Of some 410,000 clones detected, around 92% appear once; the ten largest clones hold around 1.8%. The material sequenced was peripheral blood, taken in a trial of Ad26.COV2.S vaccine versus placebo. The receptor source for this set is a person between 18 and 65 years old who received the Ad26.COV2.S COVID-19 vaccine or a placebo.

J is TRBJ2-1 and V is TRBV18; D perhaps matches TRBD2 (7 bases). In germline, CDR1 is KGHSH, CDR2 LQKENI. Trimming removed 1 base at V and 4 bases at J, with 26 bases between. This CDR3 has 20 amino acids. CDR3 DNA sequence: TGTGCCAGCTCACCACAGGGGGTTCAAAGCGGGGCAAAGGGTTACAATGAGCAGTTCTTC. Protein product: CASSPQGVQSGAKGYNEQFF. Supplemented by reference TRBV18 and TRBJ2-1, the full variable domain reads NAGVMQNPRHLVRRRGQEARLRCSPMKGHSHVYWYRQLPEEGLKFMVYLQKENIIDESGMPKERFSAEFPKEGPSILRIQQVVRGDSAAYFCASSPQGVQSGAKGYNEQFFGPGTRLTVL.

Here the CDR3 DNA reads TGTGCCACCAGCAGAGATTACGCGTCCTCTGGGGCCAACGTCCTGACTTTC. Encoded protein: CATSRDYASSGANVLTF. The rearrangement joins TRBV15 to TRBJ2-6, with D uncertain. V was cut by 0 bases and J by 0 bases, with 9 bases left in between. Germline loops: CDR1 LNHNV, CDR2 YYDKDF (reference sequence). This CDR3 comprises 17 residues.

The rearrangement links TRBV6-6 to TRBJ1-1, with a possible D match to TRBD1 (5 bases). This CDR3 is built from 14 residues. Germline CDR1 MNHNY, CDR2 SVGAGI (reference sequence). Trimming removed 1 base from V and 2 bases from J, with 8 bases in between. In nucleotides, the CDR3 is TGTGCCAGCAGTTACTTGGGGGTAAACACTGAAGCTTTCTTT. It specifies CASSYLGVNTEAFF.

This clone has only a few counts. This chain connects TRBV24-1 to TRBJ2-1; possibly TRBD1 for D (6 bases). Germline loops: CDR1 KGHDR, CDR2 SFDVKD. CDR3 length: 18 amino acids. Trimming left V 6 bases short and J 3 bases short, with 23 bases between. CDR3 amino acids: CATSTRRTDRNFYNEQFF. In nucleotides, the CDR3 is TGTGCCACCAGTACCCGGCGAACCGACAGGAACTTCTACAATGAGCAGTTCTTC.

This chain uses TRBV20-1 with TRBJ1-2, with D perhaps TRBD1 (6 bases). This CDR3 is built from 11 residues. Germline CDR1 is DFQATT and CDR2 is SNEGSKA (reference sequence). V was cut by 6 bases and J by 6 bases, with 11 bases left in between. The CDR3 DNA sequence: TGCAGTGCGATACAGGGAAATGGCTACACCTTC. The encoded protein is CSAIQGNGYTF.

This chain uses TRBV5-4 with TRBJ1-2, with a weak D call TRBD1 (6 bases). The CDR3 has 16 amino acids. V dropped 3 bases and J dropped 8 bases, with 23 bases sitting between them. Germline CDR1 reads SGHNT; CDR2 reads YYREEE (reference sequence). CDR3 nucleotides: TGTGCCAGCAGCTCCCCTCAACGGGACATTATTCGCGGCTACACCTTC. Amino acids: CASSSPQRDIIRGYTF.

The J gene is TRBJ1-4, the V gene TRBV12-3 or TRBV12-4; D call uncertain. This CDR3 is 13 amino acids long. V shed 6 bases and J shed 1 base, with 6 bases lying between them. CDR3 nucleotide sequence: TGTGCCAGCAGCAGACTAACTAATGAAAAACTGTTTTTT. Its translation is CASSRLTNEKLFF.

The chain employs TRBV7-8 and TRBJ1-5; tentative D call: TRBD1 (5 bases). Trimming took 5 bases from V and 5 from J, leaving 7 bases between them. CDR3 length equals 12 residues. CDR1 and CDR2 (germline): SGHVS, FQNEAQ. CDR3 in DNA: TGTGCCAGCAGCCCGGGACATCAGCCCCAGCATTTT. Its protein is CASSPGHQPQHF.

This clone was counted a single time. The chain couples TRBV19 to TRBJ1-4; 9 nucleotides agree with TRBD1. CDR1 is LNHDA and CDR2 is SQIVND in the germline V gene (reference sequence). V dropped 4 bases and J dropped 8; count of bases not matched to a gene: 5. CDR3 length equals 14 residues. CDR3 region: CASSKGQGREKLFF. CDR3 coding DNA: TGTGCCAGTAGTAAGGGACAGGGACGAGAAAAACTGTTTTTT. The variable domain in full, completed from reference TRBV19 and TRBJ1-4, reads DGGITQSPKYLFRKEGQNVTLSCEQNLNHDAMYWYRQDPGQGLRLIYYSQIVNDFQKGDIAEGYSVSREKKESFPLTVTSAQKNPTAFYLCASSKGQGREKLFFGSGTQLSVL.

The chain links TRBV27 to TRBJ1-2; D is perhaps TRBD1 (5 bases). V dropped 10 bases and J dropped 0 bases, with 15 bases sitting between them. The CDR3 runs 14 residues. In germline, CDR1 is MNHEY, CDR2 SMNVEV (reference sequence). Written as DNA, the CDR3 is TGTGCCACCTCCCCCGACAGATCTAACTATGGCTACACCTTC. Protein product: CATSPDRSNYGYTF.

V gene TRBV6-2 or TRBV6-3 combines with J gene TRBJ2-3, with 7 bases fitting TRBD2. Germline V gene lookup returns CDR1 MNHEY and CDR2 SVGEGT. V lost 0 bases, J lost 2 bases, and 5 bases stayed unmatched. This CDR3 region has 16 residues. CDR3 DNA: TGTGCCAGCAGTTACTCTGAAGCGGGAATCACAGATACGCAGTATTTT. Translation gives CASSYSEAGITDTQYF.

The gene calls are TRBV19 and TRBJ1-2; D possibly corresponds to TRBD1 (6 bases). The germline gives CDR1 LNHDA, CDR2 SQIVND (reference sequence). Trimming cost V 5 bases and J 4 bases, with 11 bases left between them. The length of the CDR3 is 13 residues. The CDR3, as DNA: TGTGCCAGTAGTCCCCGAGGGGGCTATGGCTACACCTTC. It specifies CASSPRGGYGYTF. The whole variable domain, remainder taken from reference TRBV19 and TRBJ1-2, is DGGITQSPKYLFRKEGQNVTLSCEQNLNHDAMYWYRQDPGQGLRLIYYSQIVNDFQKGDIAEGYSVSREKKESFPLTVTSAQKNPTAFYLCASSPRGGYGYTFGSGTRLTVV.

J is TRBJ1-6 and V is TRBV4-3; D might be TRBD1 (5 bases). The CDR3 is made up of 14 amino acids. The germline CDR1 and CDR2 sequences are LGHNA and YSLEER. The V end lost 5 bases, the J end lost 7 bases, and 12 bases lay between the germline ends. This CDR3 is CASSIRATNSPLHF. The CDR3 region has the DNA TGCGCCAGCAGCATCAGGGCAACGAATTCACCCCTCCACTTT.

This chain joins TRBV7-9 and TRBJ2-7, with a tentative D call TRBD2 (5 bases). The CDR3 has 14 residues. Looked up from germline, CDR1 is SEHNR and CDR2 is FQNEAQ (reference sequence). V was pared by 1 base and J by 3 bases, with 10 bases between. The CDR3 here is CASSLGGGLYEQYF. The CDR3, as DNA: TGTGCCAGCAGCTTAGGTGGAGGTCTCTACGAGCAGTACTTC.

This chain uses TRBV5-4 with TRBJ2-6, with D perhaps TRBD2 (6 bases). From germline, CDR1 is SGHNT and CDR2 YYREEE (reference sequence). The CDR3 is 11 residues long. Trimming took 7 bases from V and 9 from J, leaving 8 bases between them. In nucleotides, the CDR3 is TGTGCCAGCCGGCGGGGCAACGTCCTGACTTTC. Translation gives CASRRGNVLTF.

The rearrangement joins TRBV15 to TRBJ2-7, with a possible D match to TRBD2 (5 bases). From germline, CDR1 is LNHNV and CDR2 YYDKDF (reference sequence). CDR3 length equals 14 residues. V was shortened by 0 bases and J by 6 bases, with 12 bases between the two germline ends. The CDR3 bases are TGTGCCACCAGCAGAGACTGGGCCACTAGCGAGCAGTACTTC. Translation: CATSRDWATSEQYF.

This clone came up once. The chain joins TRBV5-4 to TRBJ2-7; TRBD2 might be the D (5 bases). The CDR3 sequence is 15 residues long. The ends were cut back, 5 bases at V and 0 bases at J, with 15 bases in the middle. Germline CDR1 reads SGHNT; CDR2 reads YYREEE (reference sequence). CDR3 in DNA: TGTGCCAGCAGTCTGGTCCATCGGGGCTCCTACGAGCAGTACTTC. Protein: CASSLVHRGSYEQYF.

The chain carries TRBV7-2 and TRBJ2-1; a weak D match, TRBD1 (6 bases). Trimming took 6 bases from V and 5 from J, leaving 11 bases between them. Germline CDR1 is SGHTA and CDR2 is FQGNSA. CDR3 length: 13 amino acids. The CDR3 spells CASSITGNNEQFF. The DNA for the CDR3 is TGTGCCAGCAGTATTACAGGGAACAATGAGCAGTTCTTC.

The V and J genes are TRBV14 and TRBJ1-6, with TRBD1 as a possible D gene (5 bases). Germline V CDR1 and CDR2: SGHDN, FVKESK. CDR3 length: 15 amino acids. The V and J ends lost 1 base and 5 bases respectively, with 9 bases between them. DNA of the CDR3: TGTGCCAGCAGCCAAGGGGCAGGGAATAATTCACCCCTCCACTTT. Translating it yields CASSQGAGNNSPLHF.

The chain combines TRBV5-1 with TRBJ1-1; 8 bases align to TRBD1. Looked up from germline, CDR1 is SGHRS and CDR2 is YFSETQ. J lost 12 bases, V lost 3 bases, and 10 bases had no gene match. CDR3 size: 13 residues. The CDR3 sequence: CASSSPDRVGTFF. CDR3 DNA sequence: TGCGCCAGCAGCTCCCCGGACAGGGTGGGAACTTTCTTT.

The rearrangement uses TRBV2 and TRBJ2-7; 10 bases fit TRBD1. The CDR3 is made up of 14 amino acids. Germline loops: CDR1 SNHLY, CDR2 FYNNEI. V gave up 8 bases and J gave up 2 bases; unmatched junction bases: 6. The CDR3 is CASGKGQGTYEQYF. For the CDR3, the DNA is TGTGCCAGCGGGAAGGGACAGGGGACCTACGAGCAGTACTTC.

The chain combines TRBV28 with TRBJ1-3; the D gene is possibly TRBD1 (5 bases). This CDR3 is built from 15 residues. V lost 8 bases and J 2 bases, leaving 16 bases between the germline ends. Germline V gives CDR1 MDHEN, CDR2 SYDVKM. In DNA, the CDR3 is TGTGCCAGCTCACCGCGGGGGTACCCTGGAAACACCATATATTTT. Protein sequence: CASSPRGYPGNTIYF.

As regards this clone: One end of the junction varies from germline; a read error may be responsible. CDR3 in amino acids: CASSLEKGLKTEAFF. DNA for the CDR3: TGCGCCAGCAGCTTGGAGAAGGGGTTGAAGACTGAAGCTTTCTTT. The chain couples TRBV5-1 to TRBJ1-1, with D possibly matching TRBD1 (5 bases). This CDR3 has 15 amino acids. The germline gives CDR1 SGHRS, CDR2 YFSETQ. The variable domain in full, completed from reference TRBV5-1 and TRBJ1-1, reads KAGVTQTPRYLIKTRGQQVTLSCSPISGHRSVSWYQQTPGQGLQFLFEYFSETQRNKGNFPGRFSGRQFSNSRSEMNVSTLELGDSALYLCASSLEKGLKTEAFFGQGTRLTVV.

The chain has TRBV11-2 and TRBJ1-1, with 7 bases lining up with TRBD1. The CDR3 loop spans 17 amino acids. CDR1 SGHAT and CDR2 FQNNGV come from the germline V gene. J gave up 3 bases and V 3 bases, and 13 bases lay outside the gene matches. The CDR3 is CASSFRPLTGRDTEAFF. In DNA, the CDR3 is TGTGCCAGCAGCTTTAGACCCTTGACAGGGAGGGACACTGAAGCTTTCTTT.

The count of this clone is one. This rearrangement joins TRBV4-3 to TRBJ2-3, with 11 bases matching TRBD2. CDR3 size: 16 residues. V dropped 1 base and J dropped 3; count of bases not matched to a gene: 3. The germline V gene encodes CDR1 LGHNA and CDR2 YSLEER. DNA for the CDR3: TGCGCCAGCAGCCAAGTACTAGCGGGGGTAACAGATACGCAGTATTTT. It is translated as CASSQVLAGVTDTQYF.

This chain joins TRBV18 and TRBJ2-7; 9 nucleotides line up with TRBD1. Germline CDR1 is KGHSH and CDR2 is LQKENI. CDR3 length: 19 amino acids. The V gene end was trimmed by 3 bases and the J gene end by 4 bases; junction bases not matched to a gene: 19. CDR3 DNA: TGTGCCAGCTCACCTGGAGGGATTAACCCGGGACAGGGTTTTTACGAGCAGTACTTC. Its protein product is CASSPGGINPGQGFYEQYF. Using reference TRBV18 and TRBJ2-7 for the parts outside the CDR3, the full variable domain is NAGVMQNPRHLVRRRGQEARLRCSPMKGHSHVYWYRQLPEEGLKFMVYLQKENIIDESGMPKERFSAEFPKEGPSILRIQQVVRGDSAAYFCASSPGGINPGQGFYEQYFGPGTRLTVT.